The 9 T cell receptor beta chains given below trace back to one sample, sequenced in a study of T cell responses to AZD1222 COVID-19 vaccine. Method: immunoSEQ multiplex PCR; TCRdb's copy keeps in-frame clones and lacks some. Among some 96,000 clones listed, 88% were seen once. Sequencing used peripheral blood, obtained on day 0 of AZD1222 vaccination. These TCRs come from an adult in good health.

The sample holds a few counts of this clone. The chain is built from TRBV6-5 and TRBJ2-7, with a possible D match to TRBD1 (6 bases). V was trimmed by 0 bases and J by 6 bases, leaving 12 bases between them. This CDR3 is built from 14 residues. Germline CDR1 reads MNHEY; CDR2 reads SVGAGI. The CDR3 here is CASSYSVGAGEQYF. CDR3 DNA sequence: TGTGCCAGCAGTTACTCGGTGGGGGCCGGCGAGCAGTACTTC.

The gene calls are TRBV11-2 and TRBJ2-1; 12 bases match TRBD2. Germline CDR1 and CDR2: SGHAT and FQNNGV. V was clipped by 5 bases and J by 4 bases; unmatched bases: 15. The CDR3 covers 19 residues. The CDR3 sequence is CASSVAPPETSGGYNEQFF. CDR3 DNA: TGTGCCAGCAGCGTAGCCCCTCCCGAGACTAGCGGGGGATACAATGAGCAGTTCTTC.

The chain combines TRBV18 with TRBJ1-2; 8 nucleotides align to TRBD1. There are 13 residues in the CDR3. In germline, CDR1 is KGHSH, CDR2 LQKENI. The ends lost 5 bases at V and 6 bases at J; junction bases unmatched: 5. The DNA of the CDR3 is TGTGCCAGCTCATCCGGACAGGGACATGGCTACACCTTC. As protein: CASSSGQGHGYTF.

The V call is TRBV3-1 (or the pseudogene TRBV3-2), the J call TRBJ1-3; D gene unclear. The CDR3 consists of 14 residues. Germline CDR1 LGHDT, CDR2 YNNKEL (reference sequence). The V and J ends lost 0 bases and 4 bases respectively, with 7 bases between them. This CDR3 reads CASSQEGRGNTIYF. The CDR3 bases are TGTGCCAGCAGCCAAGAGGGCCGCGGAAACACCATATATTTT.

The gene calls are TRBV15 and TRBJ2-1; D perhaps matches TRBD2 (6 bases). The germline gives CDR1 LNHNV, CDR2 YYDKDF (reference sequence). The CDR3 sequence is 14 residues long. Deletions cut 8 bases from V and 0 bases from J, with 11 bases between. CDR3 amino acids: CATRLGGSYNEQFF. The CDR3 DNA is TGTGCCACCCGGTTGGGGGGCTCCTACAATGAGCAGTTCTTC.

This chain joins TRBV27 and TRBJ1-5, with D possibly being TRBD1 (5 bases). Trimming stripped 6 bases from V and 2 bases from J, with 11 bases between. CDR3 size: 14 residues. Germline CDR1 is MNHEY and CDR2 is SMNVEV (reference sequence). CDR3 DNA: TGTGCCAGCAGGTTAGTGGGGGGCAATCAGCCCCAGCATTTT. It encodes CASRLVGGNQPQHF.

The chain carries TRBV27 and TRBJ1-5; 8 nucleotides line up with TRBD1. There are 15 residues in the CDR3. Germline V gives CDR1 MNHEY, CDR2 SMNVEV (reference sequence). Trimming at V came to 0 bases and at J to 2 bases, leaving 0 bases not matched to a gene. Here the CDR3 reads CASSLSTGGNQPQHF. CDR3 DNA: TGTGCCAGCAGTTTATCGACAGGGGGCAATCAGCCCCAGCATTTT.

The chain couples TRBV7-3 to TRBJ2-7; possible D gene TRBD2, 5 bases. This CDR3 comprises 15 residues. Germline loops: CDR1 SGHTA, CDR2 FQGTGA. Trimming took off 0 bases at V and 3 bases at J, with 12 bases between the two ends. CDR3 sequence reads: CASSLTGRPFYEQYF. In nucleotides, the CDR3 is TGTGCCAGCAGCTTAACGGGGAGACCGTTCTACGAGCAGTACTTC.

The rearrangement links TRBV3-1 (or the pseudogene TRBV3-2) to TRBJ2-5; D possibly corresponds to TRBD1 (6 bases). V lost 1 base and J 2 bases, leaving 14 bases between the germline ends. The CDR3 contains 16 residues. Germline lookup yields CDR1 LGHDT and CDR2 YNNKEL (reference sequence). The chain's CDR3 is CASSQVVVGQQETQYF. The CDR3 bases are TGTGCCAGCAGCCAAGTCGTGGTTGGACAGCAAGAGACCCAGTACTTC.